This T cell receptor (beta chain) was identified during a study of cytomegalovirus exposure and HLA in healthy donors. CDR1 and CDR2 (germline): MDHEN, SYDVKM. V lost 1 base and J 3 bases, leaving 37 bases between the germline ends. The CDR3 has 24 amino acids. Generated by immunoSEQ multiplex PCR, the TCRdb table keeps only in-frame clones and is missing some. The sample gives around 220,000 clones, approximately 80% of which show up once; about 14% is in the top ten. Study-level results: For cytomegalovirus status, the classifier reportedly gave diagnoses with high specificity and sensitivity.

The 120-subject validation cohort, separate from the approximately 640-subject first cohort, included the donors. With respect to this clone: The antigen is undetermined.

The sample consisted of PBMCs. The chain joins TRBV28 to TRBJ1-5, with no clear D. The sequence was collected from a woman aged 30 to 39 in good health and CMV-seropositive. CDR3 nucleotides: TGTGCCAGCAGTTTATCAGTCCCCGTCGTCACTTACTCCTTCCAGACACCGAACAATCAGCCCCAGCATTTT. This codes for CASSLSVPVVTYSFQTPNNQPQHF.